What follows describes a single T cell receptor beta chain. These data are taken from a study of blood T cell repertoires in COVID-19. The repertoire was sequenced with immunoSEQ multiplex PCR; TCRdb's copy has only in-frame clones and lacks some. Found here are around 96,000 clones, 90% to 95% of them singletons; the top ten hold approximately 4.3%. Per germline, CDR1 SGHTA and CDR2 FQGNSA. The CDR3 totals 15 residues. The trim removed 1 base at V and 1 base at J, leaving 4 bases unmatched. The receptor was isolated from a human donor with active COVID-19. The donor label of this sample is uncertain. Sequencing was done on a sample of peripheral blood. V usage is TRBV7-2 and J usage is TRBJ2-7; TRBD1 aligns across 7 bases. CDR3 bases: TGTGCCAGCAGCTTAGGGGACAGCTTATCCTACGAGCAGTACTTC. Amino acids: CASSLGDSLSYEQYF.